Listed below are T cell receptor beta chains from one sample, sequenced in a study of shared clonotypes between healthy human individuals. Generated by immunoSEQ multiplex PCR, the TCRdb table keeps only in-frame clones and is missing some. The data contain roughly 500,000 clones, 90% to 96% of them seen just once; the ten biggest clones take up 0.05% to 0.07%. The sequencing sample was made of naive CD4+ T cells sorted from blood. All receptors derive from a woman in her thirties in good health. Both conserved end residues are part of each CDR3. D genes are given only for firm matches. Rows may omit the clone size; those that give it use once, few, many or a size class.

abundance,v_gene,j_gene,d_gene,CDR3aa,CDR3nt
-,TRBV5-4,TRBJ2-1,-,CASSLDGGSRNEQFF,TGTGCCAGCAGCTTGGACGGGGGTTCTCGGAATGAGCAGTTCTTC
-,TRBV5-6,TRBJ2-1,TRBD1,CASIQKTGTDNYNEQFF,TGTGCCAGCATCCAAAAAACCGGGACAGACAATTACAATGAGCAGTTCTTC
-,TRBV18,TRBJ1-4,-,CASSPPTEEKLFF,TGTGCCAGCTCACCACCGACGGAGGAAAAACTGTTTTTT
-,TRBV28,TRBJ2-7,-,CASSPSTGDEQYF,TGTGCCAGCAGTCCTTCGACGGGAGACGAGCAGTACTTC
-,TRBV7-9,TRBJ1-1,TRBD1,CASSATGGTNTEAFF,TGTGCCAGCAGCGCTACAGGGGGCACGAACACTGAAGCTTTCTTT
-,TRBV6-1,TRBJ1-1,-,CASSEMGGHTEAFF,TGTGCCAGCAGTGAAATGGGGGGTCACACTGAAGCTTTCTTT
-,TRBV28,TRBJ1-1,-,CASNLNTEAFF,TGTGCCAGCAATCTGAACACTGAAGCTTTCTTT
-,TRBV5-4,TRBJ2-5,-,CASSNRGERIRETQYF,TGTGCCAGCAGCAACCGCGGGGAGCGGATAAGAGAGACCCAGTACTTC
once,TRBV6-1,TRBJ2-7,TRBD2,CASSPRGEQYF,TGTGCCAGCAGTCCGCGGGGGGAGCAGTACTTC
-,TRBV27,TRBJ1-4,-,CASSPRIYRKEKLFF,TGTGCCAGCAGTCCTCGGATCTACAGAAAAGAAAAACTGTTTTTT
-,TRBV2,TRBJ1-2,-,CASHGDYNYGYTF,TGTGCCAGCCATGGGGACTATAACTATGGCTACACCTTC
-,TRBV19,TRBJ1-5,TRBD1,CATEQGASNQPQHF,TGTGCCACCGAACAGGGGGCTAGCAATCAGCCCCAGCATTTT
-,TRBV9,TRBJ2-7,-,CASSPLAMASLEQYF,TGTGCCAGCAGCCCGCTTGCCATGGCCTCATTGGAGCAGTACTTC
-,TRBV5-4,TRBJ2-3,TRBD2,CASSLGLAVTDTQYF,TGTGCCAGCAGCTTGGGACTAGCGGTTACAGATACGCAGTATTTT
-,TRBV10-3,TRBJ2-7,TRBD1,CAISDQGAEEQYF,TGTGCCATCAGTGACCAGGGGGCCGAGGAGCAGTACTTC
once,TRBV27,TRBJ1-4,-,CASSLQPPTGGKLFF,TGTGCCAGCAGTTTACAACCCCCTACGGGAGGAAAACTGTTTTTT
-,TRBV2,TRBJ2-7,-,CASRSISPNHEQYF,TGTGCCAGCAGGTCTATCTCCCCCAACCACGAGCAGTACTTC
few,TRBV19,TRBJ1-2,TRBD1,CASRPQGGRNYGYTF,TGTGCCAGTAGGCCCCAGGGGGGCAGAAACTATGGCTACACCTTC
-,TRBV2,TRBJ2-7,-,CASSEAGSLAEQYF,TGTGCCAGCAGTGAAGCAGGAAGTCTTGCCGAGCAGTACTTC
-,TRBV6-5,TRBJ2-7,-,CASSPTGYEQYF,TGTGCCAGCAGTCCGACGGGCTACGAGCAGTACTTC
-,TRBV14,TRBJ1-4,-,CASSQGNGLGEKLFF,TGTGCCAGCAGCCAAGGGAACGGCTTAGGCGAAAAACTGTTTTTT
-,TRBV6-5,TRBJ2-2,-,CASTSGRTGELFF,TGTGCCAGCACTTCGGGACGGACCGGGGAGCTGTTTTTT
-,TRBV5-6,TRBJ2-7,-,CASSFTPSAYEQYF,TGTGCCAGCAGCTTTACGCCTAGCGCCTACGAGCAGTACTTC
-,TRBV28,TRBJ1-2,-,CASSRGQIPNYGYTF,TGTGCCAGCAGTCGAGGACAGATTCCTAACTATGGCTACACCTTC
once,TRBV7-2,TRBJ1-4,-,CASSWNSGGLGEKLFF,TGTGCCAGCAGCTGGAACTCGGGGGGATTGGGAGAAAAACTGTTTTTT
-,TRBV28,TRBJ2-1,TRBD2,CASSLMAGGPMYEQFF,TGTGCCAGCAGTTTGATGGCGGGAGGGCCTATGTATGAGCAGTTCTTC
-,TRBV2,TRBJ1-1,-,CASTGSRQMNTEAFF,TGTGCCAGCACCGGAAGTCGGCAGATGAACACTGAAGCTTTCTTT
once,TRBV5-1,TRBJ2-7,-,CASSLLSAGGNEQYF,TGCGCCAGCAGCTTGTTATCGGCAGGGGGGAACGAGCAGTACTTC
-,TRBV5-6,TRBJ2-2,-,CASSDTGYTGELFF,TGTGCCAGCAGCGATACAGGGTACACCGGGGAGCTGTTTTTT
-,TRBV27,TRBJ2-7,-,CASRLGQNEQYF,TGTGCCAGCAGGCTTGGACAGAACGAGCAGTACTTC
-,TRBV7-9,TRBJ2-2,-,CASSLHGGELFF,TGTGCCAGCAGCTTGCATGGCGGGGAGCTGTTTTTT
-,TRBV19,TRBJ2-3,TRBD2,CASRREGGDTDTQYF,TGTGCCAGTAGGCGGGAGGGGGGTGACACAGATACGCAGTATTTT
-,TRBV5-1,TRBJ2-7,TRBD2,CASRVSGTTYEQYF,TGCGCCAGCAGGGTTAGCGGGACCACCTACGAGCAGTACTTC
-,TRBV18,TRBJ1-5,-,CASSGSRGAQPQHF,TGTGCCAGCTCAGGCTCCCGGGGGGCTCAGCCCCAGCATTTT
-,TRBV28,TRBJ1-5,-,CASSRDSLGSQPQHF,TGTGCCAGCAGTCGGGACTCCCTGGGTAGTCAGCCCCAGCATTTT
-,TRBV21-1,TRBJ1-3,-,CASSKGGTGGNTIYF,TGTGCCAGCAGCAAAGGAGGGACAGGTGGAAACACCATATATTTT
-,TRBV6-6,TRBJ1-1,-,CASSLTVVDTEAFF,TGTGCCAGCAGCCTAACAGTGGTCGACACTGAAGCTTTCTTT
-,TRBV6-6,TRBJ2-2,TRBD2,CASSYRTSTGELFF,TGTGCCAGCAGTTACCGGACTAGCACCGGGGAGCTGTTTTTT